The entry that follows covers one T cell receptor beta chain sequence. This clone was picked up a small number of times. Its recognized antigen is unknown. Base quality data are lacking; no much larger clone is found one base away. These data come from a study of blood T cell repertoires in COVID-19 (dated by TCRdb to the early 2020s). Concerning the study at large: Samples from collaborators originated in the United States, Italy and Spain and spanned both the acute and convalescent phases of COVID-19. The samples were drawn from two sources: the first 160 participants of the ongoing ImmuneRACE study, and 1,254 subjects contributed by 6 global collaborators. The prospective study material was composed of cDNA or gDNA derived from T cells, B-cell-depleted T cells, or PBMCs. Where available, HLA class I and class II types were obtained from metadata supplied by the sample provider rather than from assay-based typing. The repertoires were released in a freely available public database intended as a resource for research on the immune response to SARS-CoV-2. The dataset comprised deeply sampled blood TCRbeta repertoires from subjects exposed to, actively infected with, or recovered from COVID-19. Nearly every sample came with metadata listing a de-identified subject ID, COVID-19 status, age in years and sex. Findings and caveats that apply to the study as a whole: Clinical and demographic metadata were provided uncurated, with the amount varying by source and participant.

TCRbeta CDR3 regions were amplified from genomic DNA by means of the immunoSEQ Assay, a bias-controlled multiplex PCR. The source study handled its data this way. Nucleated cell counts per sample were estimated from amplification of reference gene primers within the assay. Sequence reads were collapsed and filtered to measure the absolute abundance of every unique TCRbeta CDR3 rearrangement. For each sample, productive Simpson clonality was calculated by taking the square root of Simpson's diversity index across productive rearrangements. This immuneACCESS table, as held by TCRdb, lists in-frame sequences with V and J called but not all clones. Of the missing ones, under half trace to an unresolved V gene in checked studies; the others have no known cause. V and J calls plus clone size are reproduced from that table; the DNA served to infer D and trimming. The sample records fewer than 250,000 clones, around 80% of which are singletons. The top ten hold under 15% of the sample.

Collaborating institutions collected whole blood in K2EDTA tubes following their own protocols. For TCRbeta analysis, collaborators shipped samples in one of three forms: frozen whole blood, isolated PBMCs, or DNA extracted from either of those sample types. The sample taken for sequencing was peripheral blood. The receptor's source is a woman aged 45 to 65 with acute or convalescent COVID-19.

The CDR3 region reads CASSRGGAGELFF. DNA sequence: TGTGCCAGCAGCCGCGGGGGGGCCGGGGAGCTGTTTTTT. The chain employs TRBV11-3 and TRBJ2-2; a stretch of 9 junction bases matches TRBD2. The germline V and J ends show losses of 5 bases and 6 bases respectively, and no gene match explains 1 base of the junction. The cysteine opens and the phenylalanine closes a CDR3 of 13 amino acids. The CDR3 DNA has 39 bases and is translated from base 1. Based on the germline V gene, the CDR1 and CDR2 sequences are SGHNT and YENEEA.